This TCR beta chain was profiled in a study of shared T cell receptors in the human thymus. The repertoire was sequenced with immunoSEQ multiplex PCR; TCRdb's copy has only in-frame clones and lacks some. In the table there are around 730,000 clones, roughly 88% of which are singletons. Per germline, CDR1 SGHRS and CDR2 YFSETQ. The CDR3 is made up of 16 amino acids. V was pared by 3 bases and J by 4 bases, with 12 bases of the junction left unmatched. A single count supports this clone. These data were likewise used in another study, on human thymus T cells.

The TCR originated in a girl younger than two with a congenital heart defect. Sequencing used thymocytes. This sequence joins TRBV5-1 and TRBJ2-5; 7 nucleotides agree with TRBD1. DNA for the CDR3: TGCGCCAGCAGCTCCGACAGGGAGATTTGGGGAGAGACCCAGTACTTC. Translation gives CASSSDREIWGETQYF. The full variable domain, in which reference TRBV5-1 and TRBJ2-5 provide the parts outside the CDR3, is KAGVTQTPRYLIKTRGQQVTLSCSPISGHRSVSWYQQTPGQGLQFLFEYFSETQRNKGNFPGRFSGRQFSNSRSEMNVSTLELGDSALYLCASSSDREIWGETQYFGPGTRLLVL.